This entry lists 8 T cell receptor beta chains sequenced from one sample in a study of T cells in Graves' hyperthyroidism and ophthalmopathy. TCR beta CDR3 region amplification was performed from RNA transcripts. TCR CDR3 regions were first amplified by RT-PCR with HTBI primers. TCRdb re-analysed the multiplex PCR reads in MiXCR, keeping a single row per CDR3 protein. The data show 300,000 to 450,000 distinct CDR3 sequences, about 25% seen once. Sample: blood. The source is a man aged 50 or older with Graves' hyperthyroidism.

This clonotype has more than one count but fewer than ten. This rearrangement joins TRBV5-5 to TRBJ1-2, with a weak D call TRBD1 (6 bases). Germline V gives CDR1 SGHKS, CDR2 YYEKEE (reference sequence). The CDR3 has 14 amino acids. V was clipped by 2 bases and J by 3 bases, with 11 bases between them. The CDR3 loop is CASSFGSGDYGYTF. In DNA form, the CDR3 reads TGTGCCAGCAGCTTCGGCTCAGGGGACTATGGCTACACCTTC.

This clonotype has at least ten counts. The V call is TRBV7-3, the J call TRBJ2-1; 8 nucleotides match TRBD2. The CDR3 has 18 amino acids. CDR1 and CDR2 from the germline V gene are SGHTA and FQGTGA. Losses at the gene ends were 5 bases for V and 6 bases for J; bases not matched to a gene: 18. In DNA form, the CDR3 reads TGTGCCAGCAGCGACGCCGCCCCCGGGACTAGTGCCCGCAATGAGCAGTTCTTC. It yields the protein CASSDAAPGTSARNEQFF.

Here the CDR3 reads CASRLRGVEQFF. In DNA form, the CDR3 reads TGTGCCAGCAGGCTAAGGGGGGTTGAGCAGTTCTTC. This chain links TRBV6-2 or TRBV6-3 with TRBJ2-1; possibly TRBD1 or TRBD2 for D (6 bases each). Trimming cost V 6 bases and J 9 bases, with 12 bases left between them. Looked up from germline, CDR1 is MNHEY and CDR2 is SVGEGT. The CDR3 has 12 residues.

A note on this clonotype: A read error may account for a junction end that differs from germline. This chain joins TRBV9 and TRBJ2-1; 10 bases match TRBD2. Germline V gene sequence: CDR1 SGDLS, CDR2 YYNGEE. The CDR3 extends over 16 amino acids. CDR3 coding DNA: TGTGCCAGCAGTTTTGGAACTAGCGGGAAATACAATGAGCCGTTCTTC. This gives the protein CASSFGTSGKYNEPFF.

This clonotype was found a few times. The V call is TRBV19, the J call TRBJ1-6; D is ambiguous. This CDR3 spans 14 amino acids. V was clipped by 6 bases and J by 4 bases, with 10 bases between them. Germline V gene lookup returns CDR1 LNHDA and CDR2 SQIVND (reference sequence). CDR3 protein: CASSPPGYNSPLHF. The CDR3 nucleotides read TGTGCCAGTAGCCCCCCTGGATATAATTCACCCCTCCACTTT.

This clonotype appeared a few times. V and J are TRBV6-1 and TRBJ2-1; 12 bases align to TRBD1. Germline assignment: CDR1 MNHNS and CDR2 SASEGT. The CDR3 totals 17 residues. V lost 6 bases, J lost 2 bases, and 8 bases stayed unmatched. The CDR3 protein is CASSRSGTGGAYNEQFF. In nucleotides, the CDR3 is TGTGCCAGCAGCAGAAGCGGGACAGGGGGCGCCTACAATGAGCAGTTCTTC.

CDR3 sequence: CASSLVGGQLSSGNTIYF. Written as DNA, the CDR3 is TGCGCCAGCAGCTTGGTAGGGGGACAGCTTTCCTCTGGAAACACCATATATTTT. The gene calls are TRBV5-1 and TRBJ1-3; 7 bases agree with TRBD1. CDR3 length: 18 residues. V was clipped by 0 bases and J by 0 bases; unmatched bases: 9. Germline lookup yields CDR1 SGHRS and CDR2 YFSETQ.

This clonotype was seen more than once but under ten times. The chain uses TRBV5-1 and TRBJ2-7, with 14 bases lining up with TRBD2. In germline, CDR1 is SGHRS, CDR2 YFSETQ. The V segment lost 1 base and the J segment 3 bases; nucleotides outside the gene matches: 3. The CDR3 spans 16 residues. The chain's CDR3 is CASSLQGLAGDYEQYF. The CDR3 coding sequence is TGCGCCAGCAGCTTGCAGGGACTAGCGGGAGACTACGAGCAGTACTTC.